This entry lists 15 T cell receptor beta chains sequenced from one sample in a study of T cell responses to AZD1222 COVID-19 vaccine. Clones were read by immunoSEQ multiplex PCR, and TCRdb kept only the in-frame ones, dropping some. This repertoire shows about 270,000 clones, around 92% found once; its top ten account for roughly 0.6%. This specimen was peripheral blood, taken 28 days after the second AZD1222 dose. These receptors were taken from an adult who received the AZD1222 COVID-19 vaccine.

The chain is built from TRBV5-4 and TRBJ1-2; no firm D call. Trimming stripped 2 bases from V and 5 bases from J, with 16 bases between. Per the germline V gene, CDR1 is SGHNT and CDR2 is YYREEE (reference sequence). This CDR3 is built from 15 residues. This CDR3 is CASSFGGGNLYGYTF. The CDR3, as DNA: TGTGCCAGCAGCTTTGGTGGAGGGAACCTATATGGCTACACCTTC.

V is TRBV7-9 and J is TRBJ2-7, with D possibly being TRBD2 (6 bases). The germline CDR1 and CDR2 sequences are SEHNR and FQNEAQ (reference sequence). V lost 5 bases and J lost 3, with 8 bases in between. The CDR3 length is 12 residues. CDR3 in amino acids: CASSGGLYEQYF. CDR3 nucleotide sequence: TGTGCCAGCAGCGGGGGACTCTACGAGCAGTACTTC.

The chain employs TRBV5-5 and TRBJ1-6, with TRBD1 as a possible D gene (5 bases). V was trimmed by 0 bases and J by 8 bases, leaving 9 bases between them. Germline V gene sequence: CDR1 SGHKS, CDR2 YYEKEE (reference sequence). CDR3 size: 14 residues. The chain's CDR3 is CASSLEQVDSPLHF. The CDR3 bases are TGTGCCAGCAGCTTGGAACAGGTCGATTCACCCCTCCACTTT.

The rearrangement joins TRBV19 to TRBJ1-5; D gene unclear. V was cut by 5 bases and J by 3 bases, with 11 bases left in between. Germline V gene sequence: CDR1 LNHDA, CDR2 SQIVND (reference sequence). The CDR3 is 14 amino acids. As DNA, the CDR3 is TGTGCCAGTAGTCCCCAACAAACCAATCAGCCCCAGCATTTT. Translation: CASSPQQTNQPQHF.

This clone was seen a few times. V gene TRBV7-9 combines with J gene TRBJ1-1; D might be TRBD1 (5 bases). V gave up 3 bases and J gave up 5 bases, with 13 bases separating them. This CDR3 spans 14 amino acids. Germline loops: CDR1 SEHNR, CDR2 FQNEAQ (reference sequence). CDR3 nucleotides: TGTGCCAGCAGCTTGGGGGAATCAGGGACTGAAGCTTTCTTT. Amino acid sequence: CASSLGESGTEAFF.

This rearrangement joins TRBV5-1 to TRBJ1-1; D gene unclear. Looked up from germline, CDR1 is SGHRS and CDR2 is YFSETQ. The CDR3 runs 15 residues. Trimming shortened V by 0 bases and J by 7 bases, and 16 bases separated the two germline ends. CDR3: CASSLGPGVVNEAFF. The CDR3 DNA reads as TGCGCCAGCAGCTTGGGGCCGGGAGTGGTGAATGAAGCTTTCTTT.

The chain links TRBV3-1 (or the pseudogene TRBV3-2) to TRBJ1-3; D is unresolved. With 1 base removed from V and 0 bases from J, the gap between germline ends came to 16 bases. The CDR3 is 18 residues long. The germline V gene has CDR1 LGHDT and CDR2 YNNKEL (reference sequence). DNA of the CDR3: TGTGCCAGCAGCCAAGTCTTGCTGACGGCGAGCTCTGGAAACACCATATATTTT. It specifies CASSQVLLTASSGNTIYF.

The chain combines TRBV4-1 with TRBJ2-5, with 8 bases matching TRBD1. The CDR3 totals 13 residues. CDR1 MGHRA and CDR2 YSYEKL come from the germline V gene. The trim removed 6 bases at V and 5 bases at J, leaving 5 bases unmatched. CDR3 protein: CASSSGQGETQYF. DNA of the CDR3: TGCGCCAGCAGTTCCGGACAGGGCGAGACCCAGTACTTC.

This clone was recorded once. V gene TRBV3-1 (or the pseudogene TRBV3-2) combines with J gene TRBJ2-3; 11 bases line up with TRBD2. The CDR3 runs 14 residues. J lost 4 bases, V lost 6 bases, and 3 bases had no gene match. The germline V gene encodes CDR1 LGHDT and CDR2 YNNKEL (reference sequence). The CDR3 coding sequence is TGTGCCAGCAGATTTAGCGGGGGGGCAGATACGCAGTATTTT. Encoded protein: CASRFSGGADTQYF.

V gene TRBV24-1 combines with J gene TRBJ1-1; a possible D gene is TRBD1 (6 bases). The germline V gene encodes CDR1 KGHDR and CDR2 SFDVKD. The CDR3 has 13 amino acids. V was shortened by 4 bases and J by 5 bases, with 10 bases between the two germline ends. The CDR3: CATSDPRGTEAFF. CDR3 DNA sequence: TGTGCCACCAGTGACCCCAGGGGAACTGAAGCTTTCTTT.

The chain combines TRBV12-5 with TRBJ2-1, with D uncertain. CDR1 and CDR2 (germline): LGHNT, FRNRAP. CDR3 length equals 12 residues. The V end was cut by 3 bases, the J end by 7 bases, with 7 bases between. CDR3 residues: CASGLGQNEQFF. CDR3 nucleotide sequence: TGTGCTAGTGGTTTAGGTCAAAATGAGCAGTTCTTC.

The chain employs TRBV28 and TRBJ2-7; D gene uncertain. Trimming left V 8 bases short and J 3 bases short, with 14 bases between. This CDR3 comprises 13 residues. Germline loops: CDR1 MDHEN, CDR2 SYDVKM. The CDR3 region has the DNA TGTGCCAGCGCGTCGGGCCCTGTCTACGAGCAGTACTTC. Protein: CASASGPVYEQYF.

The chain employs TRBV5-1 and TRBJ2-5, with a possible D match to TRBD2 (6 bases). The V end was cut by 3 bases, the J end by 4 bases, with 13 bases between. The CDR3 covers 14 residues. Germline V gene data show CDR1 as SGHRS and CDR2 as YFSETQ. CDR3 sequence reads: CASSSYGGGETQYF. In DNA, the CDR3 is TGCGCCAGCAGCTCCTACGGGGGTGGAGAGACCCAGTACTTC.

The V and J genes are TRBV18 and TRBJ1-1; 8 bases align to TRBD1. Per the germline V gene, CDR1 is KGHSH and CDR2 is LQKENI. Trimming cost V 2 bases and J 0 bases; bases outside gene matches: 5. CDR3 size: 16 residues. The CDR3 here is CASSPGTGYLNTEAFF. The CDR3 DNA reads TGTGCCAGCTCACCAGGGACAGGCTACTTGAACACTGAAGCTTTCTTT. The full variable domain, completed using reference TRBV18 and TRBJ1-1, is NAGVMQNPRHLVRRRGQEARLRCSPMKGHSHVYWYRQLPEEGLKFMVYLQKENIIDESGMPKERFSAEFPKEGPSILRIQQVVRGDSAAYFCASSPGTGYLNTEAFFGQGTRLTVV.

The V and J genes are TRBV27 and TRBJ1-2; TRBD1 matches at 9 bases. Germline CDR1 reads MNHEY; CDR2 reads SMNVEV (reference sequence). V lost 10 bases to trimming and J lost 10 bases; unmatched junction nucleotides: 10. This CDR3 region has 12 residues. Here the CDR3 reads CAIRTGVGDYTF. CDR3 coding DNA: TGTGCCATCCGGACAGGGGTTGGTGACTACACCTTC.